This T cell receptor beta chain was identified in a study of CD8+CD57+ T cells in acquired aplastic anemia. About the study: Sorted cells (CD4+ and CD8+) yielded DNA amounts that averaged about 3.4 ug. Findings of the study overall: Overlapping CD8+ CDR3 repertoires of patients and controls contained approximately 28 shared sequences.

This clonotype was found once. The antigen remains undetermined. CDR3 and TCR beta VDJ profiling relied on genomic DNA as the template. Each CDR3 protein is one row after TCRdb ran MiXCR on the reads. The sample holds some 210,000 distinct CDR3 sequences, around 63% seen once. The sequence derives from a human donor in good health. Sequencing was carried out using sorted CD4+, CD8+, or CD8+CD57+ T cells (not recorded which) from PBMCs.

The CDR3 protein is CAISGGTGVSTEAFF. The CDR3 coding sequence is TGTGCCATCAGTGGTGGGACAGGGGTCAGCACTGAAGCTTTCTTT. The chain recombines TRBV10-3 with TRBJ1-1, with 10 bases lining up with TRBD1. CDR3 length: 15 amino acids. The germline gives CDR1 ENHRY, CDR2 SYGVKD. The junction had 6 bases not matched to a gene; V was cut back by 4 bases and J by 4 bases.